The source of this T cell receptor beta chain is a study of beta chain features in type 1 diabetes. Germline V gene sequence: CDR1 SEHNR, CDR2 FQNEAQ (reference sequence). Unmatched junction bases numbered 8, after V lost 4 bases and J lost 1 base. The CDR3 sequence is 16 residues long. Donors underwent one heparinised blood draw, about 120 mL on average. General study results and limits: Among patients with Type 1 diabetes, TCRB CDR3s were moderately but significantly shorter in every one of the four CD4+ subsets. VDJ junctions from patients with type 1 diabetes contained fewer insertions and more deletions.

All of the isolated RNA was reverse transcribed, so expressed TCRB transcripts were sequenced. Libraries were prepared by immunoSEQ multiplex PCR; TCRdb keeps only in-frame clonotypes and omits some of them. This table holds 500,000 to 700,000 clones, less than 20% found once. This clone was seen a handful of times. The antigen remains unidentified. The specimen sequenced was naive CD4+ T cells from blood. The source of this sequence is a young man in good health. The chain has TRBV7-9 and TRBJ2-7; 9 nucleotides agree with TRBD1. In DNA, the CDR3 is TGTGCCAGCAGCTCGTCGGACAGGGGAGGTTCCTACGAGCAGTACTTC. This sequence encodes CASSSSDRGGSYEQYF.